The 27 T cell receptor beta chains in this list originate from one sample, sequenced in a study of cytomegalovirus exposure and HLA in healthy donors. Assay used: immunoSEQ multiplex PCR; TCRdb lists only in-frame clones, some missing. Of more than 140,000 clones listed, roughly nine tenths are singletons. The source material was PBMCs. The source is a woman aged 18-35 years in good health and CMV-seropositive.

The rearrangement links TRBV6-6 to TRBJ2-7; 12 bases line up with TRBD2. The CDR3 sequence is 15 residues long. V shed 6 bases, J shed 6 bases, and the junction held 9 bases outside the gene matches. Per germline, CDR1 MNHNY and CDR2 SVGAGI (reference sequence). This CDR3 is CASRYRLAGEGEQYF. The CDR3 nucleotides read TGTGCCAGCAGATATAGACTAGCGGGAGAAGGCGAGCAGTACTTC.

The chain uses TRBV30 and TRBJ1-4, with D perhaps TRBD1 (5 bases). The CDR3 is 17 amino acids. Deletions cut 2 bases from V and 7 bases from J, with 23 bases between. Germline V CDR1 and CDR2: GTSNPN, SVGIG (reference sequence). CDR3 region: CAWSRGFRTTTSEKLFF. For the CDR3, the DNA is TGTGCCTGGAGTAGGGGATTTAGGACGACAACGTCTGAAAAACTGTTTTTT.

This chain joins TRBV4-1 and TRBJ2-7, with 9 positions matching TRBD2. The trim removed 4 bases at V and 4 bases at J, leaving 23 bases unmatched. CDR3 length: 20 amino acids. Germline V gene lookup returns CDR1 MGHRA and CDR2 YSYEKL. CDR3 nucleotides: TGCGCCAGCAGCCTCAATATACAGGGCGGGAGGGCCCACCTATCGTACGAGCAGTACTTC. Protein product: CASSLNIQGGRAHLSYEQYF.

J is TRBJ1-4 and V is TRBV4-1, with TRBD1 matching 7 bases. The CDR3 has 17 residues. J was trimmed by 3 bases and V by 3 bases; bases with no gene match: 10. Germline lookup yields CDR1 MGHRA and CDR2 YSYEKL. CDR3 amino acids: CASSHFVTGVANEKLFF. The CDR3 bases are TGCGCCAGCAGCCATTTCGTTACAGGGGTTGCTAATGAAAAACTGTTTTTT.

The gene calls are TRBV5-1 and TRBJ2-1; 10 nucleotides line up with TRBD2. V shed 0 bases, J shed 6 bases, and the junction held 6 bases outside the gene matches. Looked up from germline, CDR1 is SGHRS and CDR2 is YFSETQ. The length of the CDR3 is 16 residues. The CDR3 DNA is TGCGCCAGCAGCTTGGCGCAGCTAGCGGGAGCCAATGAGCAGTTCTTC. This encodes CASSLAQLAGANEQFF.

V gene TRBV5-1 combines with J gene TRBJ2-7; 12 positions match TRBD2. V lost 7 bases, J lost 4 bases, and 6 bases stayed unmatched. Looked up from germline, CDR1 is SGHRS and CDR2 is YFSETQ. CDR3 length: 14 amino acids. The CDR3 DNA sequence: TGCGCCAGCGGAAGTCTAGCGGGAGGGTACGAGCAGTACTTC. Translation gives CASGSLAGGYEQYF.

For the CDR3, the DNA is TGTGCCAGCAGCGTAGATCACGGTCAAGAGACCCAGTACTTC. It translates to CASSVDHGQETQYF. The J gene is TRBJ2-5, the V gene TRBV9, with D uncertain. CDR1 and CDR2 from the germline V gene are SGDLS and YYNGEE. Between the trimmed V and J ends, which lost 0 bases and 2 bases, there was a span of 8 bases. The CDR3 covers 14 residues.

The table lists this clone with a count of one. The chain joins TRBV19 to TRBJ1-1; D remains ambiguous. CDR3 length: 13 amino acids. The V gene lost 6 bases and the J gene lost 1 base, with 9 bases spanning the gap. Germline CDR1 LNHDA, CDR2 SQIVND (reference sequence). CDR3 amino acids: CASSPRGNTEAFF. CDR3 coding DNA: TGTGCCAGTAGCCCGCGGGGGAACACTGAAGCTTTCTTT.

This clone was counted only a few times. The V gene is TRBV6-1, the J gene TRBJ2-7, with D possibly TRBD1 on 5 matching bases. Trimming pared 6 bases from V and 2 bases from J, leaving 11 bases between. Germline assignment: CDR1 MNHNS and CDR2 SASEGT. The CDR3 loop spans 13 amino acids. The CDR3 DNA follows: TGTGCCAGCAGGAATCTAGGGGCCTACGAGCAGTACTTC. As protein: CASRNLGAYEQYF.

The chain uses TRBV5-4 and TRBJ2-1; possibly TRBD2 for D (6 bases). The V gene lost 6 bases and the J gene lost 5 bases, with 15 bases spanning the gap. This CDR3 spans 14 amino acids. Germline CDR1 SGHNT, CDR2 YYREEE (reference sequence). The CDR3 DNA sequence: TGTGCCAGCACCCCGACTAGTTCCAACAATGAGCAGTTCTTC. Protein sequence: CASTPTSSNNEQFF.

This chain links TRBV18 with TRBJ2-1; weak D call: TRBD2 (5 bases). Trimming left V 6 bases short and J 9 bases short, with 15 bases between. From germline, CDR1 is KGHSH and CDR2 LQKENI. There are 13 residues in the CDR3. CDR3 DNA: TGTGCCAGCTCTCCGCCGGGGATCGGTGAGCAGTTCTTC. Amino acid sequence: CASSPPGIGEQFF.

The gene calls are TRBV30 and TRBJ2-5, with D maybe TRBD2 (5 bases). Germline V CDR1 and CDR2: GTSNPN, SVGIG (reference sequence). The CDR3 consists of 12 residues. Trimming stripped 6 bases from V and 1 base from J, with 9 bases between. The CDR3 loop reads CACSRGQETQYF. The CDR3 DNA reads as TGTGCCTGCTCTCGGGGCCAAGAGACCCAGTACTTC.

This clone was seen more than once but under ten times. The CDR3 region has the DNA TGTGCCACCAGCGACTACAGGGTGGATCGCGAGCAGTACTTC. This codes for CATSDYRVDREQYF. The chain recombines TRBV15 with TRBJ2-7, with D perhaps matching TRBD1 (6 bases). The CDR3 has 14 amino acids. Trimming cost V 5 bases and J 6 bases, with 17 bases left between them. CDR1 is LNHNV, CDR2 YYDKDF, per germline (reference sequence). Variable domain in full (rest from reference TRBV15 and TRBJ2-7): DAMVIQNPRYQVTQFGKPVTLSCSQTLNHNVMYWYQQKSSQAPKLLFHYYDKDFNNEADTPDNFQSRRPNTSFCFLDIRSPGLGDTAMYLCATSDYRVDREQYFGPGTRLTVT.

The genes are TRBV27 and TRBJ1-5, with D hard to call. This CDR3 region has 16 residues. CDR1 and CDR2 from the germline V gene are MNHEY and SMNVEV (reference sequence). Trimming left V 0 bases short and J 2 bases short, with 11 bases between. This chain's CDR3 is CASSLSSVGGNQPQHF. The DNA of the CDR3 is TGTGCCAGCAGTTTATCCTCGGTGGGAGGCAATCAGCCCCAGCATTTT.

The chain uses TRBV4-1 and TRBJ2-1, with D perhaps TRBD2 (5 bases). The CDR3 has 17 residues. V gave up 0 bases and J gave up 2 bases, with 14 bases separating them. CDR1 and CDR2 from the germline V gene are MGHRA and YSYEKL. The CDR3 sequence is CASSQEALSVAYNEQFF. CDR3 nucleotide sequence: TGCGCCAGCAGCCAAGAAGCTCTTAGCGTCGCCTACAATGAGCAGTTCTTC.

On this clone itself: The likely explanation is a read error, given a far larger clone one base away. J is TRBJ2-1 and V is TRBV11-1; 7 bases agree with TRBD1. The CDR3 is made up of 13 amino acids. The V gene's germline CDR1 is SGHAT and CDR2 FQDESV (reference sequence). With 5 bases clipped from V and 4 bases from J, the junction kept 2 bases outside the gene matches. The CDR3 DNA reads as TGTGCCAGCAGCGACAGGGAGTACAATGAGCAGTTCTTC. Its protein product is CASSDREYNEQFF.

V gene TRBV28 combines with J gene TRBJ2-3; no definite D call. The V and J ends lost 5 bases and 0 bases respectively, with 6 bases between them. This CDR3 spans 13 amino acids. CDR1 MDHEN and CDR2 SYDVKM come from the germline V gene. This CDR3 is CASSDSSTDTQYF. Here the CDR3 DNA reads TGTGCCAGCAGTGACTCCAGCACAGATACGCAGTATTTT.

This clone was counted only a few times. The V and J genes are TRBV30 and TRBJ2-7, with a tentative D call TRBD2 (6 bases). V was pared by 0 bases and J by 2 bases, with 17 bases between. This CDR3 has 16 amino acids. Per the germline V gene, CDR1 is GTSNPN and CDR2 is SVGIG (reference sequence). This chain's CDR3 is CAWSVRAGRGTYEQYF. CDR3 sequence (DNA): TGTGCCTGGAGTGTACGGGCGGGAAGGGGAACCTACGAGCAGTACTTC.

To note about this clone: At one boundary the junction diverges from the germline segment, which might be a read error. The chain has TRBV7-7 and TRBJ2-7, with 7 nucleotides matching TRBD1. Germline CDR1 is SSHAT and CDR2 is FNYEAQ (reference sequence). The CDR3 covers 15 residues. CDR3 sequence: CASSPLGQGVYEQYF. The DNA of the CDR3 is TGTGCTAGCAGCCCACTAGGGCAGGGGGTTTATGAGCAGTACTTC.

The gene calls are TRBV4-1 and TRBJ2-7; maybe TRBD2 (6 bases). Germline lookup yields CDR1 MGHRA and CDR2 YSYEKL. CDR3 length: 15 amino acids. Trimming pared 4 bases from V and 6 bases from J, leaving 19 bases between. The CDR3 nucleotides read TGCGCCAGCAGCCTGGGACTGGGGAATCCTGGCGAGCAGTACTTC. It specifies CASSLGLGNPGEQYF.

The rearrangement links TRBV6-6 to TRBJ2-5; D ambiguous. The CDR3 runs to 13 residues. Germline values: CDR1 MNHNY, CDR2 SVGAGI (reference sequence). Trimming stripped 4 bases from V and 1 base from J, with 7 bases between. This CDR3 reads CASSFRLQETQYF. CDR3 bases: TGTGCCAGCAGTTTCAGGCTCCAAGAGACCCAGTACTTC.

The rearrangement links TRBV7-9 to TRBJ2-3; TRBD2 matches 12 bases. The trim removed 5 bases at V and 5 bases at J, leaving 5 bases unmatched. Germline-derived CDR1 and CDR2 are SEHNR and FQNEAQ (reference sequence). The CDR3 spans 15 residues. In DNA form, the CDR3 reads TGTGCCAGCAGCATAACTAGCGGGAGGTTAGATACGCAGTATTTT. It translates to CASSITSGRLDTQYF.

The V call is TRBV2, the J call TRBJ2-3, with TRBD2 identical over 15 bases. The CDR3 length is 16 residues. V was clipped by 4 bases and J by 8 bases; unmatched bases: 7. Germline lookup yields CDR1 SNHLY and CDR2 FYNNEI. The CDR3, as DNA: TGTGCCAGCAGTGCGGGGACTAGCGGGAGGACTGGTACGCAGTATTTT. Translation gives CASSAGTSGRTGTQYF.

The chain has TRBV4-3 and TRBJ1-5; weak D call: TRBD1 (5 bases). Trimming shortened V by 4 bases and J by 0 bases, and 19 bases separated the two germline ends. The CDR3 is made up of 18 amino acids. Germline-derived CDR1 and CDR2 are LGHNA and YSLEER. This CDR3 reads CASSLCGTSFNSNQPQHF. For the CDR3, the DNA is TGCGCCAGCAGCCTTTGCGGGACCTCATTTAATAGCAATCAGCCCCAGCATTTT.

This chain connects TRBV19 to TRBJ2-5; D perhaps matches TRBD2 (5 bases). This CDR3 is 14 amino acids long. The V gene lost 3 bases and the J gene lost 2 bases, with 10 bases spanning the gap. Germline CDR1 reads LNHDA; CDR2 reads SQIVND (reference sequence). Here the CDR3 reads CASSILGGQETQYF. As DNA, the CDR3 is TGTGCCAGTAGTATTTTGGGCGGGCAAGAGACCCAGTACTTC.

The chain combines TRBV30 with TRBJ1-1; TRBD1 matches 7 bases. Trimming at V came to 5 bases and at J to 3 bases, leaving 6 bases not matched to a gene. Germline lookup yields CDR1 GTSNPN and CDR2 SVGIG (reference sequence). The CDR3 extends over 13 amino acids. The CDR3 loop is CAWAGDRDTEAFF. Here the CDR3 DNA reads TGTGCCTGGGCCGGGGACAGAGACACTGAAGCTTTCTTT.

The genes are TRBV4-1 and TRBJ1-5; D remains ambiguous. In germline, CDR1 is MGHRA, CDR2 YSYEKL. The CDR3 is made up of 14 amino acids. V was cut by 3 bases and J by 3 bases, with 9 bases left in between. The CDR3 is CASSQEGFNQPQHF. CDR3 nucleotides: TGCGCCAGCAGCCAGGAGGGTTTCAATCAGCCCCAGCATTTT.